Shown below are 7 T cell receptor beta chains from a single sample sequenced in a study of shared clonotypes between healthy human individuals. Libraries were prepared by immunoSEQ multiplex PCR; TCRdb keeps only in-frame clonotypes and omits some of them. The data contain about 2 million clones, 85% to 95% of them singletons. Sequenced material: naive CD4+ T cells sorted from blood. The subset: CD45RA+ positively selected. Every receptor here comes from a young man in good health.

Notes on this clone: This sample includes further DNA sequences coding for the same CDR3. The V and J genes are TRBV20-1 and TRBJ1-4; no reliable D call. The CDR3 is 11 amino acids. V lost 4 bases, J lost 8 bases, and 8 bases lay in between. From germline, CDR1 is DFQATT and CDR2 SNEGSKA (reference sequence). CDR3: CSANSREKLFF. In DNA form, the CDR3 reads TGCAGTGCTAATAGCCGGGAAAAACTGTTTTTT.

V and J are TRBV15 and TRBJ2-5; D remains ambiguous. CDR1 is LNHNV and CDR2 is YYDKDF in the germline V gene (reference sequence). The CDR3 is 12 residues long. V was trimmed by 3 bases and J by 5 bases, leaving 7 bases between them. CDR3 protein: CATSRGYETQYF. CDR3 DNA: TGTGCCACCAGCAGGGGCTATGAGACCCAGTACTTC. The variable domain in full, with the rest retrieved from reference TRBV15 and TRBJ2-5, is DAMVIQNPRYQVTQFGKPVTLSCSQTLNHNVMYWYQQKSSQAPKLLFHYYDKDFNNEADTPDNFQSRRPNTSFCFLDIRSPGLGDTAMYLCATSRGYETQYFGPGTRLLVL.

The V gene is TRBV7-9, the J gene TRBJ2-2; D possibly corresponds to TRBD1 (6 bases). V gave up 2 bases and J gave up 5 bases, with 9 bases separating them. The CDR3 spans 14 residues. Germline assignment: CDR1 SEHNR and CDR2 FQNEAQ (reference sequence). The CDR3 region has the DNA TGTGCCAGCAGCTTACAGGGGAGTACCGGGGAGCTGTTTTTT. Its protein product is CASSLQGSTGELFF.

The chain joins TRBV5-4 to TRBJ1-5; 8 bases fit TRBD1. CDR1 and CDR2 from the germline V gene are SGHNT and YYREEE (reference sequence). Germline trimming cut 10 bases from V and 1 base from J; bases unmatched to any gene: 4. This CDR3 has 13 amino acids. As DNA, the CDR3 is TGTGCCGGTAGACAGGGGAGCAATCAGCCCCAGCATTTT. It translates to CAGRQGSNQPQHF.

Concerning this clone: A read error may produce the germline difference seen at one junction end. Other DNA sequences within the sample encode an identical CDR3. J is TRBJ2-5 and V is TRBV7-7, with 9 bases aligning to TRBD1. The CDR3 contains 15 residues. Germline V gene lookup returns CDR1 SSHAT and CDR2 FNYEAQ (reference sequence). The CDR3 region has the DNA TGTGCTAGCAGCTCCACAGGGGGCGGCGGGGAGACCCAGTACTTC. Amino acid sequence: CASSSTGGGGETQYF. The full variable domain, completed using reference TRBV7-7 and TRBJ2-5, is GAGVSQSPRYKVTKRGQDVTLRCDPISSHATLYWYQQALGQGPEFLTYFNYEAQPDKSGLPSDRFSAERPEGSISTLTIQRTEQRDSAMYRCASSSTGGGGETQYFGPGTRLLVL.

This chain connects TRBV11-3 to TRBJ1-2; tentatively, D is TRBD1 (5 bases). The ends were cut back, 1 base at V and 8 bases at J, with 14 bases in the middle. Germline V gives CDR1 SGHNT, CDR2 YENEEA. The CDR3 extends over 14 amino acids. The CDR3 DNA follows: TGTGCCAGCAGCTTAGGTTGGGGGAACAGAGGCTACACCTTC. This gives the protein CASSLGWGNRGYTF.

This clone was recorded once. V gene TRBV4-1 combines with J gene TRBJ1-5, with D hard to call. From germline, CDR1 is MGHRA and CDR2 YSYEKL. CDR3 length: 17 residues. V lost 0 bases and J 5 bases, leaving 17 bases between the germline ends. CDR3 sequence: CASSQELLLRLDQPQHF. Written as DNA, the CDR3 is TGCGCCAGCAGCCAAGAACTCCTCCTCCGTCTTGATCAGCCCCAGCATTTT.